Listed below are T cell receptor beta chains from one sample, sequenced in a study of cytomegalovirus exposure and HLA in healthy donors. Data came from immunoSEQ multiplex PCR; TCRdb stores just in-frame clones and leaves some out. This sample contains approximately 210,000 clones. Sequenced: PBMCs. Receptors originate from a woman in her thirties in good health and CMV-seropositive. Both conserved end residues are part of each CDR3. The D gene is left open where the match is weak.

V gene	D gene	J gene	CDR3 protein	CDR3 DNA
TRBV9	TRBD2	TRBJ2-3	CASSGSGSLTTDTQYF	TGTGCCAGCAGCGGGAGCGGGAGCCTCACCACAGATACGCAGTATTTT
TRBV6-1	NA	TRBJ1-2	CASSETAPLSRGYTF	TGTGCCAGCAGTGAAACCGCCCCGTTATCGAGAGGCTACACCTTC
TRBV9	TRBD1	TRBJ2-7	CASSVGTGTYEQYF	TGTGCCAGCAGCGTCGGGACAGGGACCTACGAGCAGTACTTC
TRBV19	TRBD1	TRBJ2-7	CASNLGTGSYEQYF	TGTGCCAGTAATTTGGGGACAGGCTCCTACGAGCAGTACTTC
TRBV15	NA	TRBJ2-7	CATSRDRTYEQYF	TGTGCCACCAGCAGAGACAGAACCTACGAGCAGTACTTC
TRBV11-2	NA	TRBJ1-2	CASSLISYGYTF	TGTGCCAGCAGCTTAATCAGCTATGGCTACACCTTC
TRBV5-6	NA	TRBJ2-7	CASSPPTGPGPYEQYF	TGTGCCAGCAGCCCCCCAACAGGGCCTGGACCTTACGAGCAGTACTTC
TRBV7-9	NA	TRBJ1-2	CAGRAPEGYGYTF	TGTGCCGGCCGCGCCCCGGAGGGCTATGGCTACACCTTC
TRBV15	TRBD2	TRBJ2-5	CATSFGLAGGGETQYF	TGTGCCACCAGCTTTGGACTAGCGGGAGGAGGGGAGACCCAGTACTTC
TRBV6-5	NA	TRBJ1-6	CASSYSRGAGSPLHF	TGTGCCAGCAGTTACTCTCGGGGGGCAGGATCACCCCTCCACTTT
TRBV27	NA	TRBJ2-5	CASSSLRGGAEETQYF	TGTGCCAGCAGTTCACTACGAGGGGGGGCAGAAGAGACCCAGTACTTC